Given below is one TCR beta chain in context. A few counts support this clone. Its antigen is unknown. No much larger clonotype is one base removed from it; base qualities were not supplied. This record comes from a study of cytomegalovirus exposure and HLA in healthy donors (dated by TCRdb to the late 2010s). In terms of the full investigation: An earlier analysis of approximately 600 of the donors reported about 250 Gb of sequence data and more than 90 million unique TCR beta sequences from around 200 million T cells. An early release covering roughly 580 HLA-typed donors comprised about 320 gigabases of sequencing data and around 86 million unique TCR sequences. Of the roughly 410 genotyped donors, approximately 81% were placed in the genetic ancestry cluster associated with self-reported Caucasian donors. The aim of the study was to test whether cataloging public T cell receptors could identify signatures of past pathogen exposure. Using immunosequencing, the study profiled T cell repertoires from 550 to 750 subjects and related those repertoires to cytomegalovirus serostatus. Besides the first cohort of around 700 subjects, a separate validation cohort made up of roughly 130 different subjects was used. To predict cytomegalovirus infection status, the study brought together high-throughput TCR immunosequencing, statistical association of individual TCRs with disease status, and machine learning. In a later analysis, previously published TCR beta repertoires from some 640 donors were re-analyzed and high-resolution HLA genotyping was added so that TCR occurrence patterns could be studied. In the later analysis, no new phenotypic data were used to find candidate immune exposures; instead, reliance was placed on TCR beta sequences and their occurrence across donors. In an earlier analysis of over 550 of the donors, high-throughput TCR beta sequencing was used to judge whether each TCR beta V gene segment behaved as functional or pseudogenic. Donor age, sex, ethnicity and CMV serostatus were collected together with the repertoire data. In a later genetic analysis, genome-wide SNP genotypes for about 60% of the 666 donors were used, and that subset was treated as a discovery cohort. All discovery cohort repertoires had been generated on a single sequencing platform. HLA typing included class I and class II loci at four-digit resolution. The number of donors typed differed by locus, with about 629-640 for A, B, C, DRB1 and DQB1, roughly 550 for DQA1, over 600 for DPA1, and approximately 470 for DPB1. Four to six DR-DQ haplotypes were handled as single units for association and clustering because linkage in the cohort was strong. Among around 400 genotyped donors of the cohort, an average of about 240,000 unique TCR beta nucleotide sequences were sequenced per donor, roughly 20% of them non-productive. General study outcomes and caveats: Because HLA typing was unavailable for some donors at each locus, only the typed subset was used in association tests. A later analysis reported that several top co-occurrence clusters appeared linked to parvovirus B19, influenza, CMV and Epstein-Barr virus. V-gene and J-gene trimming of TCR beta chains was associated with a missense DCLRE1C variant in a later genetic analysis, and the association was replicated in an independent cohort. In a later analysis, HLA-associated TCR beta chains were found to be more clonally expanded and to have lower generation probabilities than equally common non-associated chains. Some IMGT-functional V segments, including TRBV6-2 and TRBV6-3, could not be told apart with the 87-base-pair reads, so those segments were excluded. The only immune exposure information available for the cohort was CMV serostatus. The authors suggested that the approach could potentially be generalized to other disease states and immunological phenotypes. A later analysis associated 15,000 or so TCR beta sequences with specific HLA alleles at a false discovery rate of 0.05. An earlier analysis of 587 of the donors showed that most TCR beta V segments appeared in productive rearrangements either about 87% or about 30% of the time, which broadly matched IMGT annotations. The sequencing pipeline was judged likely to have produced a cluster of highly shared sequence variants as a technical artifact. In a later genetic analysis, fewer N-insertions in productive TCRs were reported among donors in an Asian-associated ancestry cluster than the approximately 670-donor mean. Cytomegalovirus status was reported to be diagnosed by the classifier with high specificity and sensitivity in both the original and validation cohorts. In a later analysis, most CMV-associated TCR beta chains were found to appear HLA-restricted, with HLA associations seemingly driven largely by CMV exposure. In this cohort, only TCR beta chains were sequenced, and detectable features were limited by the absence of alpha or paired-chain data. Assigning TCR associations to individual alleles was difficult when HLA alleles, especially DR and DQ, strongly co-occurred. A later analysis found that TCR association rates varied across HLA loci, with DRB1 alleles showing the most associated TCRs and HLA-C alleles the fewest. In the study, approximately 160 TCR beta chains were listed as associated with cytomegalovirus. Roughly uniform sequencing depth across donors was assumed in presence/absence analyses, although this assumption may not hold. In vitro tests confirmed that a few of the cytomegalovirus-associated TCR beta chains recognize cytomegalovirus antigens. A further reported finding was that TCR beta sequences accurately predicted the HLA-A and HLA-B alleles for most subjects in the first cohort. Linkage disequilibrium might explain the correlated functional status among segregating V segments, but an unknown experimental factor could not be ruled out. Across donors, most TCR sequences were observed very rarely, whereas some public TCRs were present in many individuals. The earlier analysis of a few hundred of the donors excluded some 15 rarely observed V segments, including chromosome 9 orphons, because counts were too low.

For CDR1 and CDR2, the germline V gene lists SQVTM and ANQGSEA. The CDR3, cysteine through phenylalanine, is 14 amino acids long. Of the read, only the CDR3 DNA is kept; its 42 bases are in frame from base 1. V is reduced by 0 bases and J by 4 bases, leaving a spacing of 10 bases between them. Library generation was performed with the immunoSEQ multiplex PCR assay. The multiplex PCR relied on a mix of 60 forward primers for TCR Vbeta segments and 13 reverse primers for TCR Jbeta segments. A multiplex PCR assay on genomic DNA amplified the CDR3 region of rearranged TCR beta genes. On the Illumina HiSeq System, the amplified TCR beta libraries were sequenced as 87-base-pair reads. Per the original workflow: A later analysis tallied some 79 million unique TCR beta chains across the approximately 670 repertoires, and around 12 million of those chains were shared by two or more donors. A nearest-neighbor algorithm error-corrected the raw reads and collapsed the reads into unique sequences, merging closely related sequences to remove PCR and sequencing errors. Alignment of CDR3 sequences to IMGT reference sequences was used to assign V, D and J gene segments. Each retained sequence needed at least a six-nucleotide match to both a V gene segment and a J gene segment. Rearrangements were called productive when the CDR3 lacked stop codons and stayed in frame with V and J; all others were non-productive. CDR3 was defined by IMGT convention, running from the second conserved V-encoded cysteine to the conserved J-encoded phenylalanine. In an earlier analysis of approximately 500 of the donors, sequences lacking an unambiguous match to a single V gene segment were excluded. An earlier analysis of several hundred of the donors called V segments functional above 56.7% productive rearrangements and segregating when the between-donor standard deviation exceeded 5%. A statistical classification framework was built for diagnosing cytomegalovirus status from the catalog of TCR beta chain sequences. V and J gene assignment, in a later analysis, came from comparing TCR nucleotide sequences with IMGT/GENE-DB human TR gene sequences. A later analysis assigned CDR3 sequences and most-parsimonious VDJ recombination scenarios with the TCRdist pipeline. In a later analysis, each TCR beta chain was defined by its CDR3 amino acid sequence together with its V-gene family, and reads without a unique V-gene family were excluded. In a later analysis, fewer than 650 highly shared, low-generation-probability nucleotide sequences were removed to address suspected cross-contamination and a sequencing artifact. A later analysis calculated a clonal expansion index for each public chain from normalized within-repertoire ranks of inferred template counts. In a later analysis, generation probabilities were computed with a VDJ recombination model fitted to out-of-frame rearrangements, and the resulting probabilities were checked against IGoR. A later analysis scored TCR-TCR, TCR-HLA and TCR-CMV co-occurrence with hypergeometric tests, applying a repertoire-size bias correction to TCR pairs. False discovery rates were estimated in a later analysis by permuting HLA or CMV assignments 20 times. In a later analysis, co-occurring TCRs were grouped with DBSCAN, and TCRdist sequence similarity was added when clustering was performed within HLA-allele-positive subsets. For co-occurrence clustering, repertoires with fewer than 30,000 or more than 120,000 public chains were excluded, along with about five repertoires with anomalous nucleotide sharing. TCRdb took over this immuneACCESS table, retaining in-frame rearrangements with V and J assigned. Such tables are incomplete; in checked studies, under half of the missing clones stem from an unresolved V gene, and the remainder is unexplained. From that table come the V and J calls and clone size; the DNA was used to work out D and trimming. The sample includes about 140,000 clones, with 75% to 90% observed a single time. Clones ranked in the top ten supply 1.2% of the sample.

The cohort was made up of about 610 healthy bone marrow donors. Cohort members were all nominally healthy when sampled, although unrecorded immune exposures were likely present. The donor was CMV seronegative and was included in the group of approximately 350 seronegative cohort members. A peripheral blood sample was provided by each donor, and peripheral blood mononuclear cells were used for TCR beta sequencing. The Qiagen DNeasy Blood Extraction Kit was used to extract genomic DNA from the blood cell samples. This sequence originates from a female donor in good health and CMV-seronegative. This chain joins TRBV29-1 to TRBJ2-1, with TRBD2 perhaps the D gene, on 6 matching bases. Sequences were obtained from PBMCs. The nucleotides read TGCAGCGTTGAAGAGGGGGGAGGTTACAATGAGCAGTTCTTC. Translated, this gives CSVEEGGGYNEQFF.